The source of this TCR beta chain is a study of cytomegalovirus exposure and HLA in healthy donors. The study, taken as a whole, reports: Likely technical artifact: a cluster of highly shared sequence variants. In an earlier analysis, productive rearrangement rates for most beta V segments clustered near 90% or 30%. Common viral pathogens were later found to be apparently linked to several of the most significant clusters.

The PCR employed 60 Vbeta primers together with 13 Jbeta primers. Sequencing used immunoSEQ multiplex PCR; TCRdb keeps in-frame clones, though not all of them. The listing records 25,000 to 30,000 clones. The CDR3 covers 15 residues. V was shortened by 3 bases and J by 0 bases, with 6 bases between the two germline ends. The germline V gene has CDR1 KGHSH and CDR2 LQKENI. On this clone itself: What it binds is unknown.

What was sequenced was PBMCs. This TCR was sampled from a man aged 30-40 years in good health and CMV-seronegative. The chain couples TRBV18 to TRBJ2-6, with D uncertain. The CDR3 region has the DNA TGTGCCAGCTCACCTCTTTACTCTGGGGCCAACGTCCTGACTTTC. Its protein is CASSPLYSGANVLTF. Complete variable domain (other parts from reference TRBV18 and TRBJ2-6): NAGVMQNPRHLVRRRGQEARLRCSPMKGHSHVYWYRQLPEEGLKFMVYLQKENIIDESGMPKERFSAEFPKEGPSILRIQQVVRGDSAAYFCASSPLYSGANVLTFGAGSRLTVL.